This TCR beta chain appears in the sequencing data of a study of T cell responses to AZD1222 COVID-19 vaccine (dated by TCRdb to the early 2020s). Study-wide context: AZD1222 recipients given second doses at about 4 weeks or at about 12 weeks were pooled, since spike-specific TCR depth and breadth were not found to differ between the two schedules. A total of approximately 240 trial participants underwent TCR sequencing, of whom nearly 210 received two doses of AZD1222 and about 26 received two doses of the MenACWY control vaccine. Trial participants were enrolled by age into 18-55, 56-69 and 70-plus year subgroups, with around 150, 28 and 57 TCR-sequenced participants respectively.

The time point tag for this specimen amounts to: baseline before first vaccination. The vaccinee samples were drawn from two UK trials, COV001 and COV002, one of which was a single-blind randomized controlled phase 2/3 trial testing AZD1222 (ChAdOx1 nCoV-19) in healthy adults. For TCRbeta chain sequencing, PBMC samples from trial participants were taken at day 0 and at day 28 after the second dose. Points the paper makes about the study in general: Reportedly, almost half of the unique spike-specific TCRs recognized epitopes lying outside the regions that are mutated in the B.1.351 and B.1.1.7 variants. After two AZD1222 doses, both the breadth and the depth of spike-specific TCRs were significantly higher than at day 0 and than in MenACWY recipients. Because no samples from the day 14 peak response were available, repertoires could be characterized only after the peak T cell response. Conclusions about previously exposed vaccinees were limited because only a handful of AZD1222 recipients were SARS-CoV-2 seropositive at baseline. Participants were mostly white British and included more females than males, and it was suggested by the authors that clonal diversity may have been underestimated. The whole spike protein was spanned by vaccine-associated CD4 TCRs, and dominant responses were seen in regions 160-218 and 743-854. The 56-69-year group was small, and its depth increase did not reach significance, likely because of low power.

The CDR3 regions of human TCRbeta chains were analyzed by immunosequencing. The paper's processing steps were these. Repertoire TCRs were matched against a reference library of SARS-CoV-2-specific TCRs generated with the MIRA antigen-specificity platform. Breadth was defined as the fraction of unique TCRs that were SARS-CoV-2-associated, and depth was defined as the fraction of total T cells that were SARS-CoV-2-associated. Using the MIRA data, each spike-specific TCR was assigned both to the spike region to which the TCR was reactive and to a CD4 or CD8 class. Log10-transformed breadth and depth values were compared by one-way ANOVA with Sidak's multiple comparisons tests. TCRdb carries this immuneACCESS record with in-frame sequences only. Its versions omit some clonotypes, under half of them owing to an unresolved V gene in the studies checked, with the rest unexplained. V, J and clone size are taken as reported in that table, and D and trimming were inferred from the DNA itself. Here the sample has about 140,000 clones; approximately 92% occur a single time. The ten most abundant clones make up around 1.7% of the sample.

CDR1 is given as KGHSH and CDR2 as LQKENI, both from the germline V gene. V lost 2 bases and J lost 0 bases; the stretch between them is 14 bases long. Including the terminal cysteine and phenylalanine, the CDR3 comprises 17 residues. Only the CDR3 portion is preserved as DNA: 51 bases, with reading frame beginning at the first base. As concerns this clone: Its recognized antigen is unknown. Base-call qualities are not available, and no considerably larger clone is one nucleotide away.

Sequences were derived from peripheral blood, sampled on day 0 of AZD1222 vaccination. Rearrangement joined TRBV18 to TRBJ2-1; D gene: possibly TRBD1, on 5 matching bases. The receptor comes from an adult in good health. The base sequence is TGTGCCAGCTCACCAGTAAGGACATTAAGCTCCTACAATGAGCAGTTCTTC. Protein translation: CASSPVRTLSSYNEQFF.